This T cell receptor (beta chain) derives from a study of shared clonotypes between healthy human individuals. Using immunoSEQ multiplex PCR, the repertoire was profiled, and TCRdb retains in-frame clones only, with some absent. The sample lists about 380,000 clones; 90% to 98% were seen once. The CDR3 is 14 residues long. Trimming removed 10 bases from V and 0 bases from J, with 13 bases in between. CDR1 is ENHRY, CDR2 SYGVKD, per germline. Sequencing input: memory CD8+ T cells sorted from blood. Subset of the sample: CD45RO+ cells pooled with CCR7-negative TemRA cells. The sequence was collected from a man aged 25 to 45 in good health. The chain has TRBV10-3 and TRBJ1-5; D is perhaps TRBD1 (5 bases). This CDR3 reads CATAGTDSNQPQHF. The CDR3 region has the DNA TGTGCCACCGCCGGGACTGATAGCAATCAGCCCCAGCATTTT.